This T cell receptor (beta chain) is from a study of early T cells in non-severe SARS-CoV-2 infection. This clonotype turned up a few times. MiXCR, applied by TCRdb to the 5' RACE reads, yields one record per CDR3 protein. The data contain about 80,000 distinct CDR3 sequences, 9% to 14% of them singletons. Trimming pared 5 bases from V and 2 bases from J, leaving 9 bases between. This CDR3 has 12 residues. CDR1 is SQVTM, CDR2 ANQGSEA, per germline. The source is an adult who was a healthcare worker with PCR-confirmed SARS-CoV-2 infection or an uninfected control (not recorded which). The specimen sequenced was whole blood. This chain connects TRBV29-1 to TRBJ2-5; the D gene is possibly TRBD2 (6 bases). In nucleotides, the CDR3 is TGCAGCGTTTCCGCGGGGCAAGAGACCCAGTACTTC. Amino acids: CSVSAGQETQYF.